This T cell receptor (beta chain) was documented in a study of shared clonotypes between healthy human individuals. Study-level results: Unshared clonotypes carried lower generation probabilities than those common to all four donors.

Profiled with immunoSEQ multiplex PCR; TCRdb holds only in-frame clones, not every one. The sample lists some 2.1 million clones; about 95% were seen once. Terminally differentiated effector memory CD45RA+ cells were left out of the naive CD8 fraction, which was CD45RO-negative and positively selected for CCR7. With respect to this clone: Its cognate antigen is unknown.

This CDR3 is 15 amino acids long. Germline V lookup: CDR1 LNHDA, CDR2 SQIVND (reference sequence). The J segment lost 4 bases and the V segment lost 6 bases, leaving 8 bases of the junction unmatched. This receptor was identified in a man in his late teens or twenties in good health. V usage is TRBV19 and J usage is TRBJ2-5, with 10 positions matching TRBD2. The sample comprised naive CD8+ T cells sorted from blood. The CDR3 DNA is TGTGCCAGTAGCTCCGTGGCTAGCGGGGGAGAGACCCAGTACTTC. Translated, it gives CASSSVASGGETQYF.